This TCR beta chain originates from a study of cytomegalovirus exposure and HLA in healthy donors. The wider study: Among the approximately 410 genotyped donors, less than 85% were placed in the Caucasian-associated ancestry cluster.

Study-wide results and limits: Later analysis identified 17,000 or so TCR beta sequences associated with HLA alleles, using a false discovery rate threshold of 0.05. Most TCR sequences were rare, but some public TCRs occurred in many donors.

Both 60 Vbeta primers and 13 Jbeta primers went into the PCR. The table came from immunoSEQ multiplex PCR; TCRdb's copy has only in-frame clones and leaves some out. There are roughly 140,000 clones in the sample; 79% occur only once, and about 5.9% lies in the top ten. This clone showed up just a few times. Its antigen is not known. This TCR was sampled from a man in his fifties in good health and CMV-seropositive. The sample comprised PBMCs.

The CDR3 coding sequence is TGTGCCAGCAGTCGGGTGGCGGGAGCGCTTTCCTACGAGCAGTACTTC. Protein sequence: CASSRVAGALSYEQYF. V usage is TRBV28 and J usage is TRBJ2-7, with TRBD2 identical over 7 bases. Germline V lookup: CDR1 MDHEN, CDR2 SYDVKM. The CDR3 is 16 amino acids. V gave up 5 bases and J gave up 1 base; unmatched junction bases: 11. Together with reference TRBV28 and TRBJ2-7, the CDR3 gives the full variable domain: DVKVTQSSRYLVKRTGEKVFLECVQDMDHENMFWYRQDPGLGLRLIYFSYDVKMKEKGDIPEGYSVSREKKERFSLILESASTNQTSMYLCASSRVAGALSYEQYFGPGTRLTVT.